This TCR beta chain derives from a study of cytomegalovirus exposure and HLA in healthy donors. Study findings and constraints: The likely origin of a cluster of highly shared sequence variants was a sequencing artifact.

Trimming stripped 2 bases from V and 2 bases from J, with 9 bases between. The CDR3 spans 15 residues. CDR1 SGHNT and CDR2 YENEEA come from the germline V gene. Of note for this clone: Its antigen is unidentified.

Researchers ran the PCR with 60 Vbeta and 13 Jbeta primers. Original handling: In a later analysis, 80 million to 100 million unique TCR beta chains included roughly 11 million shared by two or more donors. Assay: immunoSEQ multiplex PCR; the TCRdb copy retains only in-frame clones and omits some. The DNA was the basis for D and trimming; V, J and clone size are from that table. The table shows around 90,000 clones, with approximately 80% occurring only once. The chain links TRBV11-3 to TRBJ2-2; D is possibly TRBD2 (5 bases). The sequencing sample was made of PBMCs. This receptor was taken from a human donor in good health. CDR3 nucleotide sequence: TGTGCCAGCAGCTTAACCGGGGTTAACACCGGGGAGCTGTTTTTT. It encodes CASSLTGVNTGELFF.